The 21 T cell receptor beta chains in this list originate from one sample, sequenced in a study of follicular helper T cells after annual influenza vaccination. Assay used: immunoSEQ multiplex PCR; TCRdb lists only in-frame clones, some missing. The sample shows nearly 9,000 clones, under 85% of them seen only once. This sample's time point: 2013-2014 season, 7 days after vaccination. Here the sequenced sample was CXCR5+ CD38- circulating T follicular helper cells from blood, taken 7 days after influenza vaccination. Subset defined: circulating Tfh, non-naive CD4+CXCR5+PD-1+ (ICOS+CD38+ or ICOS-CD38-). Source of these receptors: an adult who received the influenza vaccine.

V usage is TRBV5-5 and J usage is TRBJ2-3; 9 bases line up with TRBD2. The CDR3 contains 18 residues. CDR1 SGHKS and CDR2 YYEKEE come from the germline V gene (reference sequence). V was pared by 6 bases and J by 3 bases, with 17 bases of the junction left unmatched. CDR3 amino acids: CASKPRAFAGGRTDTQYF. The CDR3, as DNA: TGTGCCAGCAAGCCGAGGGCCTTTGCGGGGGGGCGTACAGATACGCAGTATTTT.

In this sample, this clone turned up a few times. The chain links TRBV6-5 to TRBJ2-7, with a possible D match to TRBD1 (6 bases). V lost 0 bases, J lost 4 bases, and 10 bases lay in between. The CDR3 totals 14 residues. Germline assignment: CDR1 MNHEY and CDR2 SVGAGI. CDR3 DNA: TGTGCCAGCAGTTACTCGAGCACAGGGTACGAGCAGTACTTC. It encodes CASSYSSTGYEQYF.

The CDR3 DNA follows: TGCGCCAGCAGCTTGGCTAGCTCCTACAATGAGCAGTTCTTC. Translating it yields CASSLASSYNEQFF. The rearrangement uses TRBV5-1 and TRBJ2-1; no clear D. Per the germline V gene, CDR1 is SGHRS and CDR2 is YFSETQ. V was clipped by 0 bases and J by 0 bases, with 4 bases between them. CDR3 size: 14 residues.

The chain has TRBV10-3 and TRBJ1-1; D not certain. Germline V gene lookup returns CDR1 ENHRY and CDR2 SYGVKD. The V end was cut by 4 bases, the J end by 7 bases, with 13 bases between. The CDR3 is 13 amino acids. CDR3 DNA: TGTGCCATCAGTGGGGTCCAGGTTGGTGAAGCTTTCTTT. It is translated as CAISGVQVGEAFF.

V is TRBV28 and J is TRBJ2-1; 8 nucleotides line up with TRBD2. V was pared by 2 bases and J by 9 bases, with 6 bases of the junction left unmatched. Germline V gene sequence: CDR1 MDHEN, CDR2 SYDVKM. This CDR3 comprises 14 residues. The CDR3 spells CASSLSGSLSEQFF. The CDR3 bases are TGTGCCAGCAGTTTAAGCGGGAGCCTCAGTGAGCAGTTCTTC.

This sequence joins TRBV19 and TRBJ1-1; D gene uncertain. Germline assignment: CDR1 LNHDA and CDR2 SQIVND (reference sequence). The CDR3 extends over 14 amino acids. Trimming cost V 4 bases and J 4 bases, with 13 bases left between them. The CDR3 DNA follows: TGTGCCAGTAGTAGCACGGTTACAACCACTGAAGCTTTCTTT. Residues: CASSSTVTTTEAFF.

The V and J genes are TRBV6-1 and TRBJ1-6; TRBD1 aligns across 9 bases. From germline, CDR1 is MNHNS and CDR2 SASEGT. The CDR3 length is 18 residues. V shed 4 bases, J shed 5 bases, and the junction held 12 bases outside the gene matches. The CDR3, as DNA: TGTGCCAGCAGTGGCCGGGACAGGGTTCAACGGGATAATTCACCCCTCCACTTT. Translated, it gives CASSGRDRVQRDNSPLHF.

V and J are TRBV2 and TRBJ1-5; D is unresolved. The ends were cut back, 2 bases at V and 5 bases at J, with 7 bases in the middle. The CDR3 runs to 13 residues. CDR1 and CDR2 (germline): SNHLY, FYNNEI. CDR3 sequence (DNA): TGTGCCAGCAGTGAAAATAAGTATCAGCCCCAGCATTTT. This sequence encodes CASSENKYQPQHF.

This clone has only a few counts. The CDR3 DNA is TGTGCCAGCAGGTCGGACAGTCAATCTACAGATACGCAGTATTTT. It specifies CASRSDSQSTDTQYF. V and J are TRBV7-2 and TRBJ2-3; D possibly corresponds to TRBD1 (6 bases). Germline CDR1 is SGHTA and CDR2 is FQGNSA. CDR3 length equals 15 residues. V was clipped by 6 bases and J by 3 bases, with 16 bases between them.

The J gene is TRBJ1-3, the V gene TRBV28; D gene unclear. Germline V CDR1 and CDR2: MDHEN, SYDVKM. V was trimmed by 6 bases and J by 0 bases, leaving 12 bases between them. This CDR3 has 15 amino acids. As DNA, the CDR3 is TGTGCCAGCAGCCCTCTTGGTAGCTCTGGAAACACCATATATTTT. Its translation: CASSPLGSSGNTIYF.

J is TRBJ2-1 and V is TRBV27, with TRBD2 matching over 9 bases. The V segment lost 2 bases and the J segment 6 bases; nucleotides outside the gene matches: 2. The CDR3 runs to 14 residues. CDR1 is MNHEY and CDR2 is SMNVEV in the germline V gene (reference sequence). The CDR3 nucleotides are TGTGCCAGCAGTTTAGCGGGAGGGCCCAATGAGCAGTTCTTC. This codes for CASSLAGGPNEQFF.

V is TRBV19 and J is TRBJ2-2; D not resolved. Trimming removed 3 bases at V and 7 bases at J, with 9 bases between. Germline CDR1 is LNHDA and CDR2 is SQIVND (reference sequence). The CDR3 length is 13 residues. The CDR3, as DNA: TGTGCCAGTAGTATTGGGTTGGTCGGGGAGCTGTTTTTT. Its protein product is CASSIGLVGELFF. The complete variable domain, with remaining parts taken from reference TRBV19 and TRBJ2-2, reads DGGITQSPKYLFRKEGQNVTLSCEQNLNHDAMYWYRQDPGQGLRLIYYSQIVNDFQKGDIAEGYSVSREKKESFPLTVTSAQKNPTAFYLCASSIGLVGELFFGEGSRLTVL.

V gene TRBV5-1 combines with J gene TRBJ1-2, with 8 nucleotides matching TRBD1. Germline CDR1 and CDR2: SGHRS and YFSETQ. With V trimmed by 4 bases and J by 2 bases, 7 bases remained unmatched. The CDR3 spans 15 residues. The CDR3 sequence: CASSQGTGRNYGYTF. The CDR3 DNA reads TGCGCCAGCAGCCAGGGGACAGGCAGAAACTATGGCTACACCTTC.

The chain combines TRBV5-1 with TRBJ2-1; TRBD1 agrees at 7 bases. The CDR3 extends over 16 amino acids. Germline CDR1 and CDR2: SGHRS and YFSETQ. The V and J ends lost 0 bases and 6 bases, in that order; junction bases with no gene match: 9. CDR3 bases: TGCGCCAGCAGCTTGGGGGTGACAGGGTTTGCCAATGAGCAGTTCTTC. As protein: CASSLGVTGFANEQFF.

The chain joins TRBV21-1 to TRBJ2-1; the D call TRBD2 from the table was never checked on the DNA. TRBV21-1 is termed a pseudogene. This CDR3 has 16 amino acids. The CDR3: CASSKARLAGENEQFF. The CDR3 nucleotides are TGTGCCAGCAGCAAAGCGCGACTAGCGGGAGAGAATGAGCAGTTCTTC.

The chain links TRBV5-1 to TRBJ2-2; no firm D call. The CDR3 loop spans 15 amino acids. CDR1 and CDR2 (germline): SGHRS, YFSETQ. V was clipped by 0 bases and J by 1 base, with 7 bases between them. The CDR3 here is CASSLGLGNTGELFF. The CDR3 bases are TGCGCCAGCAGCTTGGGCCTAGGGAACACCGGGGAGCTGTTTTTT.

The V call is TRBV29-1, the J call TRBJ1-1, with 7 bases fitting TRBD1. Germline lookup yields CDR1 SQVTM and CDR2 ANQGSEA. The V segment lost 5 bases and the J segment 4 bases; nucleotides outside the gene matches: 7. The CDR3 consists of 13 residues. CDR3 in DNA: TGCAGCGTTACAGGGGACGGGGGCACTGAAGCTTTCTTT. Residues: CSVTGDGGTEAFF.

The chain couples TRBV7-2 to TRBJ2-5; D is possibly TRBD1 (6 bases). The V gene lost 5 bases and the J gene lost 4 bases, with 8 bases spanning the gap. Looked up from germline, CDR1 is SGHTA and CDR2 is FQGNSA. This CDR3 is 12 amino acids long. The CDR3 loop reads CASSRQAETQYF. CDR3 nucleotides: TGTGCCAGCAGCCGACAGGCAGAGACCCAGTACTTC.

The rearrangement joins TRBV19 to TRBJ2-5, with 8 bases matching TRBD1. This CDR3 has 15 residues. Looked up from germline, CDR1 is LNHDA and CDR2 is SQIVND (reference sequence). V trimming: 4 bases; J trimming: 2 bases; junction bases outside the gene matches: 6. CDR3 sequence reads: CASSTLHRGQETQYF. DNA of the CDR3: TGTGCCAGTAGTACCCTACACAGGGGGCAAGAGACCCAGTACTTC.

The V gene is TRBV10-3, the J gene TRBJ2-3; 7 nucleotides agree with TRBD1. V lost 4 bases and J lost 1; bases outside the gene matches: 11. The CDR3 consists of 17 residues. The germline CDR1 and CDR2 sequences are ENHRY and SYGVKD. The DNA for the CDR3 is TGTGCCATCAGTGGGGTACAGGGGACCAAGCGCACAGATACGCAGTATTTT. Translation: CAISGVQGTKRTDTQYF.

The chain carries TRBV2 and TRBJ2-5, with 7 bases identical to TRBD1. CDR1 and CDR2 from the germline V gene are SNHLY and FYNNEI. This CDR3 has 14 residues. V shed 8 bases, J shed 1 base, and the junction held 7 bases outside the gene matches. CDR3 loop: CASRKDRVQETQYF. The CDR3 DNA reads TGTGCCAGCCGCAAAGACAGGGTCCAAGAGACCCAGTACTTC. Combining the CDR3 with reference TRBV2 and TRBJ2-5 gives the whole variable domain EPEVTQTPSHQVTQMGQEVILRCVPISNHLYFYWYRQILGQKVEFLVSFYNNEISEKSEIFDDQFSVERPDGSNFTLKIRSTKLEDSAMYFCASRKDRVQETQYFGPGTRLLVL.